Shown below are 28 T cell receptor beta chains from a single sample sequenced in a study of blood T cell repertoires in COVID-19 (dated by TCRdb to 2019 to 2021). To prepare the library, the immunoSEQ multiplex PCR assay was applied. Sourced from immuneACCESS, this table was stored by TCRdb with only in-frame sequences that have V and J called. A share of the clones is absent; for the studies checked, an unresolved V gene accounts for under half, and the remainder has no known explanation. This sample lists over 200,000 clones; around nine tenths were detected once. The ten largest make up around 1.5% of the sample. The sequencing input was peripheral blood. These receptors were obtained from a young man with active or convalescent COVID-19.

The chain carries TRBV5-4 and TRBJ2-7; 7 bases map to TRBD2. CDR3 length: 17 amino acids. Germline V lookup: CDR1 SGHNT, CDR2 YYREEE (reference sequence). V lost 0 bases to trimming and J lost 3 bases; unmatched junction nucleotides: 12. This CDR3 is CASSLGLAVRAFYEQYF. CDR3 nucleotides: TGTGCCAGCAGCTTGGGCCTAGCGGTAAGGGCATTCTACGAGCAGTACTTC.

V gene TRBV6-5 combines with J gene TRBJ1-2; 9 bases agree with TRBD1. J was trimmed by 2 bases and V by 2 bases; bases with no gene match: 6. The germline gives CDR1 MNHEY, CDR2 SVGAGI. The CDR3 covers 16 residues. The CDR3 nucleotides read TGTGCCAGCAGTTACGGACAGGGGCCCATCAACTATGGCTACACCTTC. Encoded protein: CASSYGQGPINYGYTF.

This chain joins TRBV10-3 and TRBJ2-3, with D maybe TRBD1 (6 bases). Between the trimmed V and J ends, which lost 10 bases and 4 bases, there was a span of 12 bases. CDR1 and CDR2 (germline): ENHRY, SYGVKD. The CDR3 sequence is 12 residues long. The CDR3 region is CATQGSADTQYF. In nucleotides, the CDR3 is TGTGCCACACAGGGTTCGGCAGATACGCAGTATTTT.

The rearrangement links TRBV5-4 to TRBJ2-7; a possible D gene is TRBD2 (6 bases). The CDR3 runs to 13 residues. Germline V gene sequence: CDR1 SGHNT, CDR2 YYREEE (reference sequence). V gave up 4 bases and J gave up 6 bases, with 14 bases separating them. CDR3 region: CASSGDRRGEQYF. The CDR3 nucleotides read TGTGCCAGCAGCGGTGACCGGCGGGGCGAGCAGTACTTC.

The chain carries TRBV6-5 and TRBJ1-2; 9 positions match TRBD1. V was pared by 6 bases and J by 4 bases, with 9 bases of the junction left unmatched. In germline, CDR1 is MNHEY, CDR2 SVGAGI. The CDR3 has 15 amino acids. The CDR3 protein is CASRRTGQGTYGYTF. CDR3 coding DNA: TGTGCCAGCAGGCGCACCGGACAGGGGACCTATGGCTACACCTTC.

The genes are TRBV5-1 and TRBJ2-7; a weak D match, TRBD1 (6 bases). CDR1 is SGHRS and CDR2 is YFSETQ in the germline V gene. V was cut by 1 base and J by 4 bases, with 24 bases left in between. The CDR3 totals 18 residues. CDR3 sequence reads: CASSLWSGQGPLTYEQYF. In nucleotides, the CDR3 is TGCGCCAGCAGCTTGTGGAGTGGTCAGGGGCCTCTGACTTACGAGCAGTACTTC.

The gene calls are TRBV6-5 and TRBJ2-5; 9 bases agree with TRBD2. Germline V gives CDR1 MNHEY, CDR2 SVGAGI. The CDR3 is 14 amino acids. V lost 11 bases and J lost 5; bases outside the gene matches: 12. The CDR3, as DNA: TGTGCCTCCGGGGTAGCGGGAGTTTTTGAGACCCAGTACTTC. Its translation: CASGVAGVFETQYF.

The V and J genes are TRBV18 and TRBJ1-1; maybe TRBD1 (6 bases). Per the germline V gene, CDR1 is KGHSH and CDR2 is LQKENI. V lost 5 bases, J lost 0 bases, and 7 bases lay in between. This CDR3 spans 13 amino acids. The CDR3 DNA sequence: TGTGCCAGCTCAGGACAGCTGAACACTGAAGCTTTCTTT. The encoded protein is CASSGQLNTEAFF.

This sequence joins TRBV21-1 and TRBJ1-2; TRBD1 is the table's D call and was not checked against the DNA. TRBV21-1 is listed as a pseudogene. CDR3 length: 16 amino acids. The CDR3 protein is CASSKVRTGTNYGYTF. The CDR3 nucleotides are TGTGCCAGCAGCAAAGTTCGGACAGGAACTAACTATGGCTACACCTTC.

This chain uses TRBV19 with TRBJ1-1; 7 bases align to TRBD1. The germline V gene has CDR1 LNHDA and CDR2 SQIVND (reference sequence). The trim removed 2 bases at V and 2 bases at J, leaving 5 bases unmatched. CDR3 length: 15 amino acids. CDR3 DNA: TGTGCCAGTAGTATAAGGACAGGATTAAACACTGAAGCTTTCTTT. It yields the protein CASSIRTGLNTEAFF.

V usage is TRBV28 and J usage is TRBJ1-5, with TRBD1 matching over 10 bases. V trimming: 5 bases; J trimming: 6 bases; junction bases outside the gene matches: 10. From germline, CDR1 is MDHEN and CDR2 SYDVKM. The CDR3 has 16 amino acids. CDR3: CASSTPGQGNSQPQHF. The CDR3 DNA follows: TGTGCCAGCAGTACTCCGGGACAGGGGAATAGTCAGCCCCAGCATTTT. The full variable domain, in which reference TRBV28 and TRBJ1-5 provide the parts outside the CDR3, is DVKVTQSSRYLVKRTGEKVFLECVQDMDHENMFWYRQDPGLGLRLIYFSYDVKMKEKGDIPEGYSVSREKKERFSLILESASTNQTSMYLCASSTPGQGNSQPQHFGDGTRLSIL.

The chain joins TRBV29-1 to TRBJ2-2, with D perhaps matching TRBD1 (5 bases). This CDR3 contains 13 residues. Germline CDR1 reads SQVTM; CDR2 reads ANQGSEA. The V and J ends lost 6 bases and 3 bases respectively, with 11 bases between them. The CDR3 reads CSVDRGYTGELFF. The CDR3 DNA follows: TGCAGCGTCGATAGGGGATACACCGGGGAGCTGTTTTTT.

The chain uses TRBV12-5 and TRBJ2-7, with D maybe TRBD1 (7 bases). The CDR3 consists of 14 residues. V shed 6 bases and J shed 2 bases, with 14 bases lying between them. Germline CDR1 is LGHNT and CDR2 is FRNRAP. CDR3 region: CASGFRGTAYEQYF. CDR3 bases: TGTGCTAGTGGCTTTCGCGGGACAGCCTACGAGCAGTACTTC.

The chain links TRBV6-5 to TRBJ2-7; TRBD2 agrees at 7 bases. The CDR3 has 13 residues. V was clipped by 4 bases and J by 3 bases; unmatched bases: 3. Germline CDR1 reads MNHEY; CDR2 reads SVGAGI. The CDR3 protein is CASSWGGDYEQYF. Here the CDR3 DNA reads TGTGCCAGCAGTTGGGGGGGGGACTACGAGCAGTACTTC.

This clone came up once. J is TRBJ2-7 and V is TRBV21-1; the table assigns TRBD2, which was not confirmed against the DNA. TRBV21-1 is described as a pseudogene. This CDR3 has 17 amino acids. The CDR3 bases are TGTGCCAGCAGCAAAGTCTATGCTAGCGGGAGCTCCTACGAGCAGTACTTC. Protein: CASSKVYASGSSYEQYF.

V and J are TRBV19 and TRBJ2-5, with D perhaps matching TRBD1 (6 bases). This CDR3 contains 12 residues. Germline V CDR1 and CDR2: LNHDA, SQIVND (reference sequence). V lost 6 bases to trimming and J lost 5 bases, with 10 bases between them. DNA for the CDR3: TGTGCCAGTAGGGGGGCTCGGGAGACCCAGTACTTC. Its protein product is CASRGARETQYF.

This clone was recorded a few times. The chain links TRBV7-3 to TRBJ1-1; tentatively, D is TRBD1 (6 bases). Trimming pared 5 bases from V and 0 bases from J, leaving 19 bases between. Per germline, CDR1 SGHTA and CDR2 FQGTGA. The CDR3 has 17 amino acids. The CDR3 DNA sequence: TGTGCCAGCAGCAGGGGTGGGGGCGGGTTGGTGAACACTGAAGCTTTCTTT. Translated: CASSRGGGGLVNTEAFF.

V and J are TRBV6-5 and TRBJ2-7; D unresolved. The germline V gene has CDR1 MNHEY and CDR2 SVGAGI. The length of the CDR3 is 13 residues. Between the trimmed V and J ends, which lost 0 bases and 3 bases, there was a span of 6 bases. The CDR3 is CASSYSRDYEQYF. CDR3 coding DNA: TGTGCCAGCAGTTACTCTAGAGACTACGAGCAGTACTTC.

This rearrangement joins TRBV19 to TRBJ1-3; D gene unclear. V was cut by 3 bases and J by 0 bases, with 9 bases left in between. Germline V CDR1 and CDR2: LNHDA, SQIVND (reference sequence). The CDR3 extends over 15 amino acids. This CDR3 reads CASSIELLSGNTIYF. The CDR3 DNA is TGTGCCAGTAGTATCGAGCTTCTCTCTGGAAACACCATATATTTT.

This clone was detected once. J is TRBJ1-2 and V is TRBV5-1, with 7 nucleotides matching TRBD1. Losses at the gene ends were 1 base for V and 6 bases for J; bases not matched to a gene: 9. The CDR3 covers 15 residues. CDR1 SGHRS and CDR2 YFSETQ come from the germline V gene. CDR3 sequence (DNA): TGCGCCAGCAGCTTGTCTGACAGGGAAGTTGATGGCTACACCTTC. It yields the protein CASSLSDREVDGYTF.

The chain carries TRBV4-2 and TRBJ2-1; 9 positions agree with TRBD2. Germline V gene sequence: CDR1 LGHNA, CDR2 YNFKEQ. Unmatched junction bases numbered 13, after V lost 0 bases and J lost 7 bases. The CDR3 is 18 residues long. CDR3 nucleotide sequence: TGTGCCAGCAGCCAAGAGGGTTCAGGAGCGGGAGGAAATAATGAGCAGTTCTTC. It codes for CASSQEGSGAGGNNEQFF.

Only a few counts were recorded for this clone. The gene calls are TRBV19 and TRBJ1-5; the match to TRBD1 covers 8 bases. CDR3 size: 16 residues. Germline lookup yields CDR1 LNHDA and CDR2 SQIVND (reference sequence). The J segment lost 6 bases and the V segment lost 4 bases, leaving 11 bases of the junction unmatched. Written as DNA, the CDR3 is TGTGCCAGTAGTAACGCCGCCAGGGGGCATAGTCAGCCCCAGCATTTT. Amino acids: CASSNAARGHSQPQHF.

This chain uses TRBV7-9 with TRBJ2-7; 8 nucleotides align to TRBD2. CDR1 and CDR2 (germline): SEHNR, FQNEAQ (reference sequence). Trimming cost V 5 bases and J 0 bases; bases outside gene matches: 9. This CDR3 has 16 residues. CDR3 coding DNA: TGTGCCAGCAGCCCCGCCGGGGGGGGCCACTCCTACGAGCAGTACTTC. Amino acids: CASSPAGGGHSYEQYF.

The V and J genes are TRBV5-6 and TRBJ1-1; D call uncertain. Trimming cost V 1 base and J 0 bases, with 10 bases left between them. Germline-derived CDR1 and CDR2 are SGHDT and YYEEEE. This CDR3 has 15 residues. This chain's CDR3 is CASSLIAVMNTEAFF. The CDR3 bases are TGTGCCAGCAGCTTGATCGCGGTTATGAACACTGAAGCTTTCTTT.

The chain is built from TRBV28 and TRBJ2-3; the D gene is possibly TRBD1 (6 bases). Trimming took 1 base from V and 7 from J, leaving 18 bases between them. Germline V gives CDR1 MDHEN, CDR2 SYDVKM. The CDR3 is made up of 16 amino acids. Here the CDR3 DNA reads TGTGCCAGCAGTTTATTCGGGACATATTCGACCCATACGCAGTATTTT. This translates into CASSLFGTYSTHTQYF.

The rearrangement joins TRBV10-2 to TRBJ2-7; D perhaps matches TRBD2 (6 bases). This CDR3 is 13 amino acids long. CDR1 is WSHSY, CDR2 SAAADI, per germline. The V gene lost 6 bases and the J gene lost 1 base, with 10 bases spanning the gap. The CDR3 is CASRLAPSYEQYF. CDR3 in DNA: TGCGCCAGCAGACTAGCTCCGTCCTACGAGCAGTACTTC.

V is TRBV6-5 and J is TRBJ2-3; possible D gene TRBD2, 7 bases. The V and J ends lost 11 bases and 4 bases respectively, with 22 bases between them. Per the germline V gene, CDR1 is MNHEY and CDR2 is SVGAGI. CDR3 length equals 15 residues. The CDR3 bases are TGTGCCGGTCGGTGGGGGCTAGCGGAAGCAGATACGCAGTATTTT. It is translated as CAGRWGLAEADTQYF.

This sequence joins TRBV4-3 and TRBJ2-1; 10 bases fit TRBD2. The CDR3 is 18 amino acids. With 0 bases clipped from V and 4 bases from J, the junction kept 9 bases outside the gene matches. The germline V gene has CDR1 LGHNA and CDR2 YSLEER. The CDR3 coding sequence is TGCGCCAGCAGCCAAGACCGTCTCGGACTAGCGGAATACAATGAGCAGTTCTTC. It specifies CASSQDRLGLAEYNEQFF.